Listed below are T cell receptor beta chains from one sample, sequenced in a study of PD-L1 blockade in urothelial cancer. The method was immunoSEQ multiplex PCR; TCRdb's version includes in-frame clones alone and lacks a portion of them. The table includes tens of thousands of clones, around 85% detected once. The sample consisted of PBMCs, taken around atezolizumab (anti-PD-L1) treatment. The receptor source for this set is a man in his fifties or sixties with urothelial cancer. Each CDR3 is given with its conserved first and last residue. A D gene is named only where the DNA matches it firmly. The size field is filled for only some rows; it gives once, few, many or a size class.

J gene	D gene	V gene	clone size	CDR3 protein	CDR3 DNA
TRBJ2-5	TRBD1	TRBV7-9	NA	CASSNRRTGVKAKETQYF	TGTGCCAGCAGCAACCGGAGGACAGGGGTTAAGGCCAAAGAGACCCAGTACTTC
TRBJ2-5	NA	TRBV5-1	NA	CASSLSTPRETQYF	TGCGCCAGCAGCTTGTCTACCCCGCGGGAGACCCAGTACTTC
TRBJ2-5	TRBD1	TRBV5-1	few	CASSSRQGVETQYF	TGCGCCAGCAGCTCGCGACAGGGCGTGGAGACCCAGTACTTC
TRBJ2-3	TRBD2	TRBV2	NA	CASLASGLSTDTQYF	TGTGCCAGCTTGGCTAGCGGTCTTAGCACAGATACGCAGTATTTT
TRBJ2-1	TRBD2	TRBV5-1	NA	CASSTRPGLANEQFF	TGCGCCAGCAGCACAAGACCGGGACTAGCAAATGAGCAGTTCTTC
TRBJ2-5	TRBD2	TRBV7-7	NA	CASSLAGQRETQYF	TGTGCTAGCAGCTTAGCGGGGCAAAGAGAGACCCAGTACTTC
TRBJ2-1	TRBD2	TRBV6-5	once	CASSYSPSGGGQFF	TGTGCCAGCAGTTACTCGCCTAGCGGGGGGGGGCAGTTCTTC
TRBJ2-7	TRBD1	TRBV7-9	few	CASSLDRGSGYEQYF	TGTGCCAGCAGCTTAGACAGGGGATCTGGCTACGAGCAGTACTTC
TRBJ1-2	TRBD1	TRBV7-2	NA	CASSLVTGGGYGYTF	TGTGCCAGCAGCTTAGTTACAGGGGGCGGCTATGGCTACACCTTC
TRBJ1-3	TRBD1	TRBV10-2	medium-sized	CASSGDRAGNTIYF	TGCGCCAGCAGTGGGGACAGGGCTGGAAACACCATATATTTT
TRBJ2-1	TRBD2	TRBV11-3	NA	CASSSGLAGGRQFF	TGTGCCAGCAGCTCGGGACTAGCGGGGGGGCGGCAGTTCTTC
TRBJ1-1	NA	TRBV19	once	CASSRLMNTEAFF	TGTGCCAGTAGTAGACTGATGAACACTGAAGCTTTCTTT
TRBJ2-5	TRBD2	TRBV12-5	few	CASAPGLAGQETQYF	TGTGCTAGTGCCCCGGGACTAGCGGGTCAAGAGACCCAGTACTTC
TRBJ2-1	NA	TRBV18	NA	CASSPTTGTRGYNEQFF	TGTGCCAGCTCACCAACGACCGGGACCAGGGGATACAATGAGCAGTTCTTC
TRBJ2-3	NA	TRBV7-9	few	CASRTPSTDTQYF	TGTGCCAGCCGGACACCTAGCACAGATACGCAGTATTTT
TRBJ2-2	NA	TRBV6-6	NA	CASRLGAGELFF	TGTGCCAGCAGGCTCGGGGCCGGGGAGCTGTTTTTT
TRBJ1-2	NA	TRBV5-4	NA	CASSLDGNYGYTF	TGTGCCAGCAGCTTGGACGGGAACTATGGCTACACCTTC
TRBJ2-1	NA	TRBV11-3	NA	CASSSGSYNEQFF	TGTGCCAGCAGTTCAGGGTCCTACAATGAGCAGTTCTTC
TRBJ2-1	TRBD2	TRBV9	NA	CASSVDLAGNEQFF	TGTGCCAGCAGCGTAGACCTAGCGGGCAATGAGCAGTTCTTC
TRBJ1-1	NA	TRBV18	NA	CASSPKTGLNTEAFF	TGTGCCAGCTCACCCAAGACAGGACTTAACACTGAAGCTTTCTTT
TRBJ2-7	NA	TRBV6-6	once	CASSRQSYEQYF	TGTGCCAGCAGTAGACAGTCCTACGAGCAGTACTTC
TRBJ1-1	NA	TRBV7-6	few	CASSGTPGTEAFF	TGTGCCAGCAGCGGGACACCGGGGACTGAAGCTTTCTTT
TRBJ1-2	TRBD1	TRBV11-2	once	CASSPLDRDGYTF	TGTGCCAGCAGCCCGTTGGACAGGGACGGCTACACCTTC
TRBJ2-1	NA	TRBV11-3	NA	CASSLEGGNEQFF	TGTGCCAGCAGCTTAGAGGGGGGCAATGAGCAGTTCTTC
TRBJ2-6	NA	TRBV15	NA	CATSRAGSGANVLTF	TGTGCCACCAGCAGAGCAGGCTCTGGGGCCAACGTCCTGACTTTC
TRBJ1-5	NA	TRBV27	NA	CASSPHDSNQPQHF	TGTGCCAGCAGTCCACACGATAGCAATCAGCCCCAGCATTTT
TRBJ2-1	TRBD2	TRBV15	NA	CATSRIAGEEQFF	TGTGCCACCAGCAGAATAGCGGGTGAGGAACAGTTCTTC
TRBJ2-4	TRBD2	TRBV7-6	NA	CASGPGLAGGIAKNIQYF	TGTGCCAGCGGCCCGGGACTAGCGGGGGGAATAGCCAAAAACATTCAGTACTTC
TRBJ1-1	NA	TRBV6-6	NA	CASSIRGDTEAFF	TGTGCCAGCAGTATACGCGGGGACACTGAAGCTTTCTTT
TRBJ2-7	NA	TRBV6-1	NA	CASGPPTSHEQYF	TGTGCCAGCGGGCCCCCTACAAGCCACGAGCAGTACTTC
TRBJ2-3	NA	TRBV6-5	NA	CASSYAGKQTDTQYF	TGTGCCAGCAGTTACGCCGGGAAACAAACGGATACGCAGTATTTT
TRBJ1-1	NA	TRBV5-4	NA	CASSSWGVPGTEAFF	TGTGCCAGCAGCTCATGGGGAGTGCCGGGCACTGAAGCTTTCTTT
TRBJ2-1	NA	TRBV29-1	NA	CSVDVLNEQFF	TGCAGCGTTGATGTTCTCAATGAGCAGTTCTTC
TRBJ1-2	NA	TRBV7-9	NA	CASSPAGYDYGYTF	TGTGCCAGCAGCCCGGCGGGGTACGACTATGGCTACACCTTC
TRBJ2-1	TRBD2	TRBV18	NA	CASSPQGLVANNEQFF	TGTGCCAGCTCACCCCAGGGACTAGTTGCCAACAATGAGCAGTTCTTC
TRBJ1-2	NA	TRBV11-2	NA	CASSLDLRIYGYTF	TGTGCCAGCAGCTTAGATCTACGAATCTATGGCTACACCTTC
TRBJ2-6	TRBD1	TRBV6-1	NA	CASDRGRSGANVLTF	TGTGCCAGCGACAGGGGGCGGTCTGGGGCCAACGTCCTGACTTTC
TRBJ2-1	NA	TRBV6-5	NA	CASSYSGGHEQFF	TGTGCCAGCAGTTACTCCGGGGGGCATGAGCAGTTCTTC
TRBJ1-2	TRBD1	TRBV18	NA	CASSPRTGLGYGYTF	TGTGCCAGCTCACCACGGACAGGGTTGGGATATGGCTACACCTTC
TRBJ2-3	TRBD2	TRBV18	NA	CASSAGTSGSTDTQYF	TGTGCCAGCTCGGCCGGGACTAGCGGGAGTACAGATACGCAGTATTTT
TRBJ1-1	NA	TRBV5-1	NA	CASSLREGGTNTEAFF	TGCGCCAGCAGCTTGCGGGAGGGGGGGACGAACACTGAAGCTTTCTTT
TRBJ2-1	TRBD2	TRBV5-1	NA	CASRTSTSGRRKGEQFF	TGCGCCAGCAGGACAAGTACTAGCGGGAGAAGGAAAGGAGAGCAGTTCTTC
TRBJ2-3	NA	TRBV4-2	NA	CASSQDRAGLSTDTQYF	TGTGCCAGCAGCCAAGATAGGGCGGGCCTTAGCACAGATACGCAGTATTTT
TRBJ2-7	TRBD2	TRBV5-4	NA	CASSHPGLAGGGNEQYF	TGTGCCAGCAGCCACCCGGGACTAGCGGGAGGTGGGAACGAGCAGTACTTC
TRBJ2-7	TRBD1	TRBV5-4	NA	CASSTQGDYEQYF	TGTGCCAGCAGCACTCAGGGGGACTACGAGCAGTACTTC
TRBJ2-2	NA	TRBV6-4	NA	CASSVQNTGELFF	TGTGCCAGCAGTGTCCAGAACACCGGGGAGCTGTTTTTT
TRBJ2-3	TRBD1	TRBV28	NA	CASTDAGQGRDTQYF	TGTGCCAGCACCGACGCGGGACAGGGGCGAGATACGCAGTATTTT
TRBJ2-3	TRBD2	TRBV19	NA	CASSLAGGLTDTQYF	TGTGCCAGTAGTTTAGCGGGGGGTCTCACAGATACGCAGTATTTT
TRBJ2-1	TRBD2	TRBV5-6	NA	CASSFSGGGDEQFF	TGTGCCAGCAGCTTCAGCGGGGGAGGAGATGAGCAGTTCTTC
TRBJ2-1	TRBD2	TRBV19	NA	CASSMRGLAGGSEQFF	TGTGCCAGTAGTATGCGGGGACTAGCGGGAGGGAGTGAGCAGTTCTTC
TRBJ1-1	NA	TRBV7-8	NA	CASSSSNTEAFF	TGTGCCAGCAGCTCTTCTAACACTGAAGCTTTCTTT
TRBJ2-6	TRBD2	TRBV27	NA	CASSLLTSGSANVLTF	TGTGCCAGCAGTTTATTGACTAGCGGTTCGGCCAACGTCCTGACTTTC